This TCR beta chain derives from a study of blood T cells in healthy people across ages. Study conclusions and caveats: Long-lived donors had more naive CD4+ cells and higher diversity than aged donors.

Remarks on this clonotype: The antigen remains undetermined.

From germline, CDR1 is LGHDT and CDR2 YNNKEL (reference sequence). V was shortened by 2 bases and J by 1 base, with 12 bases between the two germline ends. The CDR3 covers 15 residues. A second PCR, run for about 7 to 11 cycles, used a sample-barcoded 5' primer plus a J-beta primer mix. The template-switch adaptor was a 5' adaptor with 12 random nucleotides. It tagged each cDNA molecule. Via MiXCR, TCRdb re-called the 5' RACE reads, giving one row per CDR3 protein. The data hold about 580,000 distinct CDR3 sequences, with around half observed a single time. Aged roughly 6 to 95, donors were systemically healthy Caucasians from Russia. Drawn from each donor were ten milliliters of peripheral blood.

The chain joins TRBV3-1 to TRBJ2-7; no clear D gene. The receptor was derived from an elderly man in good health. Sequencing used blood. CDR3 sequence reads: CASSQTPKGSYEQYF. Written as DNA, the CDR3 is TGTGCCAGCAGCCAAACACCAAAAGGATCCTACGAGCAGTACTTC.